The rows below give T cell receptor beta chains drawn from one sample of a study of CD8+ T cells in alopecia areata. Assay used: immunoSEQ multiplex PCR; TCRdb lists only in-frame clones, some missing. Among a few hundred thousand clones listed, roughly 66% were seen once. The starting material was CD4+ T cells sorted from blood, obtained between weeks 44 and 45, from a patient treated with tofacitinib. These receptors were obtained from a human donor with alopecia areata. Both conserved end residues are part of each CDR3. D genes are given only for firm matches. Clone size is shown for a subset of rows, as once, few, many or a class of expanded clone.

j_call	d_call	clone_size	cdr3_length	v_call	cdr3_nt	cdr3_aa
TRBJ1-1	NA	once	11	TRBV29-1	TGCAGCGTTCAAAGGGCTGCTGGGGCTTTCTTT	CSVQRAAGAFF
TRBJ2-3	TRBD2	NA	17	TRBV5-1	TGCGCCAGCAGCTCACCCGGGACTAGCGGGGGAGGTGGTACGCAGTATTTT	CASSSPGTSGGGGTQYF
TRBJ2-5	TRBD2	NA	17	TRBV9	TGTGCCAGCAGCGTAGCCCATAGCGGGGGGACCCAAGAGACCCAGTACTTC	CASSVAHSGGTQETQYF
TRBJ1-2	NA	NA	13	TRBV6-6	TGTGCCAGCAGTTACGACGTTCCGCCCGGCTACACCTTC	CASSYDVPPGYTF
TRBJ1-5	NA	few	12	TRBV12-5	TGTGCTAGTGGTCCCAGGGACGGGCCCCAGCATTTT	CASGPRDGPQHF
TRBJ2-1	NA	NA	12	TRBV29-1	TGCAGCGTTGGTCCCGGGGGAAATGAGCAGTTCTTC	CSVGPGGNEQFF
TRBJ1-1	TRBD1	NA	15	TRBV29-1	TGCAGCGTTGTCCGGACAGGGGGCAAGAACACTGAAGCTTTCTTT	CSVVRTGGKNTEAFF
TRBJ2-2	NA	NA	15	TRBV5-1	TGCGCCAGCAGCATTGGGGCGGGGAACACCGGGGAGCTGTTTTTT	CASSIGAGNTGELFF
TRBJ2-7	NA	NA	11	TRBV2	TGTGCCAGCAGTGTCCGGTACGAGCAGTACTTC	CASSVRYEQYF
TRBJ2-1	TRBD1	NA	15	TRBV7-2	TGTGCCAGCAGCACCGTTCGAGGGACAGGCCGTGAGCAGTTCTTC	CASSTVRGTGREQFF
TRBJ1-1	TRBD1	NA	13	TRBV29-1	TGCAGCGTTAAGGGGGCCTTGAACACTGAAGCTTTCTTT	CSVKGALNTEAFF
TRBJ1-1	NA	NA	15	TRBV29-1	TGCAGCGTTGCCCATAGACAGGTTATGAACACTGAAGCTTTCTTT	CSVAHRQVMNTEAFF
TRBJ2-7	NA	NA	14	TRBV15	TGTGCCACCATGCCGGGTCCGTCATCCTACGAGCAGTACTTC	CATMPGPSSYEQYF
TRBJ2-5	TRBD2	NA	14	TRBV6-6	TGTGCCACCCGGGGAGGGGCGATCCTAGAGACCCAGTACTTC	CATRGGAILETQYF
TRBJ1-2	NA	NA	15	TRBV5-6	TGTGCCAGCAGCTTGGATCTATTGGCGGTCTATGGCTACACCTTC	CASSLDLLAVYGYTF
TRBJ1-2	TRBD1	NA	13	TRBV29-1	TGCAGCGTCGGCGTTGACAGGGCGTATGGCTACACCTTC	CSVGVDRAYGYTF
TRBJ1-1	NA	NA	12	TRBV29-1	TGCAGCGTTGGGCAGACGGGCACTGAAGCTTTCTTT	CSVGQTGTEAFF
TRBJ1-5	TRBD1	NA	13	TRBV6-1	TGTGCCAGCAGCGGGACAGGACGTCAGCCCCAGCATTTT	CASSGTGRQPQHF
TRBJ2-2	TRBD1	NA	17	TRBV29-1	TGCAGCGTTGAAGATCTTGCGGGACAGGGTGGCACCGGGGAGCTGTTTTTT	CSVEDLAGQGGTGELFF
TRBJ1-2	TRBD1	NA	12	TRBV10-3	TGTGCCATTACGGACAGGGGCAATGGCTACACCTTC	CAITDRGNGYTF
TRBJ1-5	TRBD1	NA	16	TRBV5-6	TGTGCCAGCAGCCTATACGCAGGACAGGGTACTCAGCCCCAGCATTTT	CASSLYAGQGTQPQHF
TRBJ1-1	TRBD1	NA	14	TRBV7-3	TGTGCCAGCAGCCCGACAGGGGGATGGACTGAAGCTTTCTTT	CASSPTGGWTEAFF
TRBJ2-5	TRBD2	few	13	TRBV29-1	TGCAGCGTTGGCCTAGCGGGGAGAGAGACCCAGTACTTC	CSVGLAGRETQYF
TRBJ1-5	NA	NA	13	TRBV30	TGTGCCTGGAGTTATCAGGGTTTGGAGCCCCAGCATTTT	CAWSYQGLEPQHF